The 13 T cell receptor beta chains reported below all come from one sample, sequenced in a study of Ad26.COV2.S vaccination and SARS-CoV-2 variants. The method was immunoSEQ multiplex PCR; TCRdb's version includes in-frame clones alone and lacks a portion of them. The data show some 340,000 clones, about 82% seen once. Regarding treatment: roughly 20 received Ad26.COV2.S at low or high dose, single or two shots; roughly five received placebo; per-sample allocation not given. Specimen acquisition occurred on day 63 following the initial vaccine or placebo injection. This specimen consisted of peripheral blood, obtained in a trial of Ad26.COV2.S vaccine versus placebo. The receptors shown here come from a person aged 18-60 years who received the Ad26.COV2.S COVID-19 vaccine or a placebo.

The V and J genes are TRBV27 and TRBJ2-5; 9 bases fit TRBD1. Germline CDR1 and CDR2: MNHEY and SMNVEV (reference sequence). This CDR3 spans 17 amino acids. V lost 4 bases, J lost 5 bases, and 14 bases stayed unmatched. CDR3 nucleotides: TGTGCCAGCAGTTGGATCTCCGGGACAGGGATCGGGGAGACCCAGTACTTC. Translating gives CASSWISGTGIGETQYF.

This sequence joins TRBV7-8 and TRBJ1-1; D remains ambiguous. The CDR3 runs to 13 residues. Trimming left V 1 base short and J 7 bases short, with 10 bases between. Germline assignment: CDR1 SGHVS and CDR2 FQNEAQ. The CDR3 region has the DNA TGTGCCAGCAGCTTAGGGTCGGGCAGTGAAGCTTTCTTT. Translated: CASSLGSGSEAFF.

In its sample, this clone was seen a few times. This chain links TRBV4-1 with TRBJ2-7; the D is unclear. Germline V lookup: CDR1 MGHRA, CDR2 YSYEKL. Trimming took 4 bases from V and 3 from J, leaving 19 bases between them. This CDR3 region has 16 residues. This CDR3 reads CASSLTSGAINYEQYF. As DNA, the CDR3 is TGCGCCAGCAGCCTCACCTCAGGTGCTATTAACTACGAGCAGTACTTC.

The chain uses TRBV9 and TRBJ1-2; 8 bases line up with TRBD1. Trimming removed 3 bases from V and 6 bases from J; junction bases left unmatched: 10. This CDR3 contains 15 residues. The V gene's germline CDR1 is SGDLS and CDR2 YYNGEE. CDR3 DNA: TGTGCCAGCAGCGATTCCCCCAGGGGGCGAGATGGCTACACCTTC. Protein sequence: CASSDSPRGRDGYTF.

The V and J genes are TRBV5-1 and TRBJ2-1, with no clear D. V was clipped by 1 base and J by 5 bases, with 7 bases between them. Germline-derived CDR1 and CDR2 are SGHRS and YFSETQ. The CDR3 extends over 13 amino acids. The CDR3 region is CASSLNRDNEQFF. The CDR3 DNA is TGCGCCAGCAGCTTGAACAGAGACAATGAGCAGTTCTTC.

This clone occurred once. V gene TRBV6-5 combines with J gene TRBJ1-1; possible D gene TRBD1, 5 bases. The CDR3 is 13 amino acids. V was clipped by 5 bases and J by 0 bases, with 7 bases between them. Per the germline V gene, CDR1 is MNHEY and CDR2 is SVGAGI. CDR3 DNA: TGTGCCAGCAGTAGACAGTTGAACACTGAAGCTTTCTTT. Residues: CASSRQLNTEAFF.

The rearrangement links TRBV30 to TRBJ1-3; 7 nucleotides line up with TRBD1. This CDR3 has 14 amino acids. J lost 5 bases, V lost 3 bases, and 7 bases had no gene match. Germline lookup yields CDR1 GTSNPN and CDR2 SVGIG (reference sequence). The DNA for the CDR3 is TGTGCCTGGAGGGGGACAGATATCCGAAACACCATATATTTT. Protein sequence: CAWRGTDIRNTIYF.

V gene TRBV20-1 combines with J gene TRBJ1-1; possibly TRBD1 for D (5 bases). Germline CDR1 is DFQATT and CDR2 is SNEGSKA (reference sequence). The CDR3 is made up of 11 amino acids. V lost 7 bases to trimming and J lost 6 bases, with 12 bases between them. The CDR3: CSGWRDAEAFF. The CDR3 DNA reads TGCAGTGGGTGGAGGGACGCTGAAGCTTTCTTT.

V is TRBV27 and J is TRBJ1-5; 8 bases agree with TRBD1. The J segment lost 5 bases and the V segment lost 4 bases, leaving 10 bases of the junction unmatched. The CDR3 has 16 residues. Germline V gene data show CDR1 as MNHEY and CDR2 as SMNVEV (reference sequence). CDR3 DNA: TGTGCCAGCAGTTCTACCGGGACAGGTTACTATCAGCCCCAGCATTTT. It is translated as CASSSTGTGYYQPQHF.

This CDR3 reads CASSPYRDATNEKLFF. DNA of the CDR3: TGTGCCAGCTCACCGTACAGGGATGCAACTAATGAAAAACTGTTTTTT. This chain connects TRBV18 to TRBJ1-4, with D perhaps matching TRBD1 (6 bases). V was shortened by 3 bases and J by 0 bases, with 11 bases between the two germline ends. The germline V gene has CDR1 KGHSH and CDR2 LQKENI. CDR3 size: 16 residues.

The chain joins TRBV6-4 to TRBJ2-1; 11 bases map to TRBD2. Losses at the gene ends were 4 bases for V and 8 bases for J; bases not matched to a gene: 7. Germline CDR1 MRHNA, CDR2 SNTAGT. CDR3 length: 15 residues. CDR3 in amino acids: CASSVLASGGYEQFF. The CDR3, as DNA: TGTGCCAGCAGTGTGTTGGCTAGCGGGGGGTATGAGCAGTTCTTC.

This chain joins TRBV7-8 and TRBJ2-3; D tentatively fits TRBD1 or TRBD2 (5 bases each). Germline CDR1 is SGHVS and CDR2 is FQNEAQ. The CDR3 extends over 18 amino acids. V dropped 0 bases and J dropped 3 bases, with 19 bases sitting between them. CDR3 amino acids: CASSLAGTGFPGTDTQYF. The CDR3 nucleotides read TGTGCCAGCAGCTTAGCGGGGACGGGGTTCCCTGGGACAGATACGCAGTATTTT.

The rearrangement uses TRBV9 and TRBJ1-1; D uncertain. There are 12 residues in the CDR3. The germline V gene encodes CDR1 SGDLS and CDR2 YYNGEE. V gave up 0 bases and J gave up 4 bases, with 4 bases separating them. CDR3 sequence (DNA): TGTGCCAGCAGCGTAGCGGGCACTGAAGCTTTCTTT. This gives the protein CASSVAGTEAFF.